Sequencing of this T cell receptor (beta chain) was carried out in a study of CD4 T cells in relation to SARS-CoV-2 and coronaviruses (dated by TCRdb to the early 2020s). A note on the overall study: In the ViraFEST assay, PBMCs were cultured with antigen for approximately eleven days, after which TCR beta CDR3s were sequenced to identify clonal expansions specific to the antigen. An HIV-1 Nef peptide pool or a culture without peptide was used as the negative reference condition. Patient-derived lymphoblastoid cell lines were used to map the HLA restriction of shared crossreactive spike epitopes. Memory CD4+ T cell crossreactivity between SARS-CoV-2 and common cold coronavirus spike proteins was assessed at the TCR clonotype level in the study. The Adaptive Biotechnologies TCR-sequencing kit was used for samples from three pre-COVID donors and for the naive versus memory experiments, whereas the other data were Illumina-based. For other donors in the study, expansion assays were sequenced with a different, Illumina-based TCR-beta assay. Overall study outcomes, separate from this receptor: No donor contributed both pre-pandemic and post-infection samples, which limited tracing the source of pre-existing responses. Roughly 65% of donors had memory CD4+ clonotypes that crossrecognized SARS-CoV-2 and at least one common cold coronavirus spike. The study was constrained by small numbers of patients and of tested TCRs. Crossreactivity analysis was centred on spike protein, so crossreactivity against other viral proteins was not assessed. Crossreactive clones showed significantly weaker SARS-CoV-2-driven expansion than monoreactive clones, consistent with antigenic imprinting.

Library construction relied on the immunoSEQ multiplex PCR assay. As for the authors' bioinformatics: During preprocessing, nonproductive sequences were removed, along with CDR3s that did not begin with C, did not end with F or W, or were shorter than 7 amino acids. The MANAFEST web app identified antigen-specific clonotypes based on expansion compared with the reference and other culture wells. A clone was considered positive if the clone showed significant expansion compared with the reference culture in 2 of 3 replicate wells at an FDR below 0.05. Positive clones also required significant expansion versus all other tandem wells and an odds ratio above 5. CDR3 homology was quantified as pairwise Levenshtein distance, calculated with the stringdist R package after three terminal residues were trimmed from each end. Not all clones reach the TCRdb copy of this immuneACCESS table, which keeps in-frame sequences only. Checked studies attribute under half of the gap to unresolved V genes and leave the rest unexplained. V and J calls and clone size are as listed in that table; D and trimming were resolved from the DNA. In this sample the table shows approximately 14,000 clones, 78% of which occur a single time. Less than 20% of the sample lies in the top ten.

V gives up 0 bases and J gives up 4 bases, and the segment between their germline ends measures 9 bases. There are 14 amino acids in the CDR3, from cysteine to phenylalanine inclusive. CDR3 DNA is the only sequence kept; it has 42 bases, read in frame from the first base. CDR1 and CDR2 are drawn from the germline V gene (reference sequence): SEHNR, FQNEAQ. CD4+ T cells from unexposed donors were collected before the COVID-19 pandemic (2011-2018). Following 10 days of culture, the EasySep CD4+ T cell isolation kit was used to isolate CD4+ T cells. Unexposed donor CD4+ T cells were tested for reactivity to SARS-CoV-2 S and N and four common cold coronavirus spike pools, as cell number allowed. Each well held two million PBMCs cultured in IMDM containing around 4.9% human AB serum and 10 IU/ml IL-2. Half of the culture medium was replaced with fresh IL-2-containing medium on days 3 and 7. Each peptide culture condition was generally run in triplicate replicate wells. The leukapheresis product for the unexposed donors was obtained through commercial purchase. Ficoll-Paque PLUS gradient centrifugation was used to isolate PBMCs from either whole blood or leukapheresis product. PBMCs were either cryopreserved at -140 degrees C or used fresh in the expansion assay. The QIAamp Micro DNA Kit was used to extract genomic DNA from the CD4+ T cells.

In regard to this clone: Its antigen is still unknown. Nothing much larger sits one base from this clone, and base qualities are not available.

This receptor was identified in a human donor in good health. The chain links TRBV7-9 with TRBJ2-5; the D gene remains uncertain. The sequencing sample was made of CD4+ T cells from PBMCs, cultured in vitro. The sequenced DNA: TGTGCCAGCAGCTTAGCCATGGGTGCAGAGACCCAGTACTTC. The resulting protein is CASSLAMGAETQYF.